These 32 T cell receptor beta chains share one sample of origin, sequenced in a study of PD-L1 blockade in urothelial cancer. Time point here: peripheral blood 6 weeks after treatment start. The data were produced by immunoSEQ multiplex PCR, yet TCRdb's version contains in-frame clones alone and is incomplete. The table records 50,000 or so clones, approximately 84% of them present only once. The source was PBMCs, collected around atezolizumab (anti-PD-L1) treatment. All receptors derive from a man in his fifties or sixties with urothelial cancer.

V usage is TRBV7-2 and J usage is TRBJ2-3; 10 nucleotides agree with TRBD2. The V gene end was trimmed by 2 bases and the J gene end by 5 bases; junction bases not matched to a gene: 4. Per germline, CDR1 SGHTA and CDR2 FQGNSA. The CDR3 is made up of 15 amino acids. The CDR3 DNA reads TGTGCCAGCAGCTTACTCGTAGCGGGGGGAGATACGCAGTATTTT. Translation: CASSLLVAGGDTQYF.

The chain joins TRBV7-9 to TRBJ2-5; a possible D gene is TRBD1 (9 bases). Germline-derived CDR1 and CDR2 are SEHNR and FQNEAQ (reference sequence). The CDR3 runs to 16 residues. Trimming removed 5 bases from V and 4 bases from J, with 20 bases in between. Here the CDR3 DNA reads TGTGCCAGCAGCAACGGGGGGGGGACAGGGCGAGAGACCCAGTACTTC. Translation gives CASSNGGGTGRETQYF.

The CDR3 here is CASSEVGGGTALYGYTF. The CDR3 region has the DNA TGTGCCAGCAGTGAAGTAGGTGGGGGGACAGCGTTGTATGGCTACACCTTC. V gene TRBV6-1 combines with J gene TRBJ1-2, with 7 bases fitting TRBD1. This CDR3 has 17 amino acids. Germline V lookup: CDR1 MNHNS, CDR2 SASEGT. V lost 1 base and J lost 5; bases outside the gene matches: 13.

The V call is TRBV6-1, the J call TRBJ1-3; D call uncertain. The CDR3 contains 15 residues. From germline, CDR1 is MNHNS and CDR2 SASEGT. The germline V and J ends were trimmed by 1 base and 2 bases, with 9 bases remaining between them. CDR3 nucleotide sequence: TGTGCCAGCAGTGAAGTGCGACATACTGGAAACACCATATATTTT. Residues: CASSEVRHTGNTIYF.

The genes are TRBV5-5 and TRBJ1-1; the D is unclear. Germline assignment: CDR1 SGHKS and CDR2 YYEKEE (reference sequence). Trimming shortened V by 1 base and J by 4 bases, and 5 bases separated the two germline ends. This CDR3 spans 12 amino acids. The CDR3: CASSLRSTEAFF. The CDR3 DNA sequence: TGTGCCAGCAGCTTGCGGAGCACTGAAGCTTTCTTT.

The chain combines TRBV28 with TRBJ2-7; 12 nucleotides match TRBD1. The CDR3 loop spans 14 amino acids. Trimming at V came to 5 bases and at J to 5 bases, leaving 4 bases not matched to a gene. The germline CDR1 and CDR2 sequences are MDHEN and SYDVKM. The CDR3 sequence is CASSLGTGGDEQYF. The DNA for the CDR3 is TGTGCCAGCAGTCTCGGGACAGGGGGCGACGAGCAGTACTTC.

The rearrangement uses TRBV5-1 and TRBJ2-5, with 9 bases identical to TRBD1. V shed 5 bases, J shed 3 bases, and the junction held 2 bases outside the gene matches. Germline assignment: CDR1 SGHRS and CDR2 YFSETQ. This CDR3 has 13 amino acids. CDR3 region: CASRWTGEETQYF. Written as DNA, the CDR3 is TGCGCCAGCAGGTGGACAGGGGAAGAGACCCAGTACTTC.

This rearrangement joins TRBV5-8 to TRBJ1-5; 10 nucleotides match TRBD1. Germline values: CDR1 SGHTS, CDR2 YDEGEE. The length of the CDR3 is 16 residues. V gave up 5 bases and J gave up 3 bases; unmatched junction bases: 8. The CDR3 is CASSSDRGAHNQPQHF. CDR3 bases: TGTGCCAGCAGTTCGGACAGGGGGGCTCACAATCAGCCCCAGCATTTT.

The chain has TRBV5-1 and TRBJ1-2; possible D gene TRBD1, 6 bases. V was clipped by 0 bases and J by 4 bases, with 19 bases between them. The CDR3 sequence is 17 residues long. Per germline, CDR1 SGHRS and CDR2 YFSETQ. The CDR3 loop is CASSLGGQGTSIYGYTF. The CDR3 DNA follows: TGCGCCAGCAGCTTGGGGGGGCAGGGGACCTCAATCTATGGCTACACCTTC.

This sequence joins TRBV27 and TRBJ2-7, with D possibly matching TRBD2 (6 bases). CDR1 MNHEY and CDR2 SMNVEV come from the germline V gene (reference sequence). The V gene lost 4 bases and the J gene lost 0 bases, with 13 bases spanning the gap. The CDR3 contains 15 residues. The CDR3 DNA follows: TGTGCCAGCAGTTCCCCGGGACTGAGCTCCTACGAGCAGTACTTC. Translating it yields CASSSPGLSSYEQYF.

The gene calls are TRBV9 and TRBJ1-2; D unresolved. CDR1 is SGDLS and CDR2 is YYNGEE in the germline V gene. Trimming cost V 0 bases and J 4 bases, with 16 bases left between them. The CDR3 sequence is 16 residues long. The CDR3 DNA reads as TGTGCCAGCAGCGTAGTCCACCGGGGAGCCGCCTATGGCTACACCTTC. It yields the protein CASSVVHRGAAYGYTF.

J is TRBJ2-7 and V is TRBV5-1; possible D gene TRBD1, 6 bases. This CDR3 region has 13 residues. Germline assignment: CDR1 SGHRS and CDR2 YFSETQ. V was clipped by 0 bases and J by 9 bases, with 13 bases between them. The CDR3 reads CASSLAGIRGQYF. DNA of the CDR3: TGCGCCAGCAGCTTGGCAGGGATCAGGGGGCAGTACTTC.

The genes are TRBV16 and TRBJ1-5, with D possibly being TRBD1 (6 bases). The CDR3 covers 14 residues. V lost 4 bases and J 2 bases, leaving 9 bases between the germline ends. From germline, CDR1 is KGHSY and CDR2 FQNENV. The DNA for the CDR3 is TGTGCCAGCAGCCTGGACAGCGGCAATCAGCCCCAGCATTTT. Its translation is CASSLDSGNQPQHF.

This sequence joins TRBV10-3 and TRBJ1-1, with D perhaps matching TRBD1 (6 bases). There are 15 residues in the CDR3. Trimming removed 0 bases at V and 1 base at J, with 9 bases between. The germline CDR1 and CDR2 sequences are ENHRY and SYGVKD. DNA for the CDR3: TGTGCCATCAGTGAGTCGGGGGCCCCGAACACTGAAGCTTTCTTT. The encoded protein is CAISESGAPNTEAFF.

The chain has TRBV28 and TRBJ2-7; D unresolved. Trimming cost V 3 bases and J 2 bases, with 5 bases left between them. The CDR3 is 12 amino acids. The germline V gene has CDR1 MDHEN and CDR2 SYDVKM. This CDR3 reads CASSFSAYEQYF. The CDR3 nucleotides read TGTGCCAGCAGTTTTTCGGCCTACGAGCAGTACTTC.

Note on this clone: The same CDR3 can be traced to other DNA sequences in this sample. The gene calls are TRBV6-5 and TRBJ2-2; TRBD1 matches 7 bases. From germline, CDR1 is MNHEY and CDR2 SVGAGI. V lost 4 bases to trimming and J lost 6 bases; unmatched junction nucleotides: 2. The CDR3 loop spans 13 amino acids. The CDR3 bases are TGTGCCAGCAGTTTACAGGGGTCCGGGGAGCTGTTTTTT. Residues: CASSLQGSGELFF.

V is TRBV7-2 and J is TRBJ2-3; 9 bases line up with TRBD1. Germline V gene data show CDR1 as SGHTA and CDR2 as FQGNSA. This CDR3 has 15 amino acids. V shed 7 bases and J 1 base; nucleotides not matched to a gene: 6. CDR3 nucleotides: TGTGCCAGCACCCTACAGGGGGCTGGCACAGATACGCAGTATTTT. This encodes CASTLQGAGTDTQYF.

The gene calls are TRBV5-4 and TRBJ1-2; the D is unclear. The CDR3 has 15 amino acids. Germline V gene lookup returns CDR1 SGHNT and CDR2 YYREEE (reference sequence). The V end was cut by 7 bases, the J end by 4 bases, with 20 bases between. CDR3 DNA: TGTGCCAGCCAACCCGACCCTTCAGCGGGCTATGGCTACACCTTC. Its translation is CASQPDPSAGYGYTF.

This chain joins TRBV5-6 and TRBJ1-1; TRBD1 might be the D (5 bases). V gave up 4 bases and J gave up 1 base, with 20 bases separating them. The length of the CDR3 is 17 residues. Germline CDR1 and CDR2: SGHDT and YYEEEE. CDR3 nucleotide sequence: TGTGCCAGCAGCGCGGACCTAATGGACACCTGGAACACTGAAGCTTTCTTT. It is translated as CASSADLMDTWNTEAFF. Full variable domain (remainder filled in from reference TRBV5-6 and TRBJ1-1): DAGVTQSPTHLIKTRGQQVTLRCSPKSGHDTVSWYQQALGQGPQFIFQYYEEEERQRGNFPDRFSGHQFPNYSSELNVNALLLGDSALYLCASSADLMDTWNTEAFFGQGTRLTVV.

This clone came up once. The V call is TRBV4-1, the J call TRBJ2-5, with 9 nucleotides matching TRBD2. The CDR3 spans 18 residues. V gave up 1 base and J gave up 1 base; unmatched junction bases: 10. Per the germline V gene, CDR1 is MGHRA and CDR2 is YSYEKL. DNA for the CDR3: TGCGCCAGCAGCCAAGTAGGGCGGGGGGGCCGTGTCCAAGAGACCCAGTACTTC. Translation gives CASSQVGRGGRVQETQYF.

The gene calls are TRBV5-4 and TRBJ1-2; 7 bases align to TRBD1. Unmatched junction bases numbered 9, after V lost 2 bases and J lost 8 bases. The CDR3 covers 14 residues. CDR1 and CDR2 from the germline V gene are SGHNT and YYREEE (reference sequence). For the CDR3, the DNA is TGTGCCAGCAGCTTCATGAGGGGGCGCGGGGGCTACACCTTC. Its translation is CASSFMRGRGGYTF.

This chain's CDR3 is CASSEGSSGTQYF. For the CDR3, the DNA is TGTGCCAGCAGTGAAGGATCTTCCGGGACCCAGTACTTC. The chain carries TRBV2 and TRBJ2-5; D ambiguous. V lost 1 base, J lost 7 bases, and 10 bases lay in between. The CDR3 totals 13 residues. CDR1 and CDR2 (germline): SNHLY, FYNNEI.

The chain carries TRBV7-2 and TRBJ2-1; D is perhaps TRBD2 (6 bases). V gave up 5 bases and J gave up 14 bases, with 19 bases separating them. The CDR3 has 13 residues. CDR1 is SGHTA and CDR2 is FQGNSA in the germline V gene. Here the CDR3 DNA reads TGTGCCAGCAGCCTAGAAGATCTAGCGAGAAAGTTCTTC. Translating it yields CASSLEDLARKFF.

This clone was detected a few times. This chain links TRBV7-2 with TRBJ1-2, with TRBD1 identical over 11 bases. CDR1 and CDR2 from the germline V gene are SGHTA and FQGNSA. The CDR3 consists of 16 residues. After removal of 4 bases from V and 7 bases from J, the junction contained 11 bases not matched to a gene. Here the CDR3 reads CASSSGTGGPNSGYTF. The CDR3 DNA is TGTGCCAGCAGCTCCGGGACAGGGGGGCCCAATAGTGGCTACACCTTC.

The chain is built from TRBV30 and TRBJ2-1, with a possible D match to TRBD2 (7 bases). Germline V lookup: CDR1 GTSNPN, CDR2 SVGIG (reference sequence). V was cut by 2 bases and J by 0 bases, with 11 bases left in between. This CDR3 is built from 15 residues. CDR3: CAWSTRGLSYNEQFF. In DNA form, the CDR3 reads TGTGCCTGGAGTACGCGGGGGCTCTCCTACAATGAGCAGTTCTTC.

J is TRBJ1-5 and V is TRBV6-5, with TRBD1 as a possible D gene (6 bases). The V end was cut by 2 bases, the J end by 6 bases, with 17 bases between. The CDR3 loop spans 16 amino acids. Germline V CDR1 and CDR2: MNHEY, SVGAGI. CDR3 in DNA: TGTGCCAGCAGTTACAAATACGGGGGGCTAGGTCAGCCCCAGCATTTT. This codes for CASSYKYGGLGQPQHF.

This rearrangement joins TRBV2 to TRBJ1-6; 7 bases agree with TRBD1. V was clipped by 6 bases and J by 8 bases; unmatched bases: 13. The CDR3 runs to 16 residues. Germline values: CDR1 SNHLY, CDR2 FYNNEI. For the CDR3, the DNA is TGTGCCAGCAGCCTCACAGGGGCCAATAGGGATTCACCCCTCCACTTT. Its protein is CASSLTGANRDSPLHF.

The chain employs TRBV5-1 and TRBJ2-1; 13 nucleotides match TRBD2. Germline CDR1 and CDR2: SGHRS and YFSETQ. The CDR3 has 15 amino acids. V shed 1 base and J 9 bases; nucleotides not matched to a gene: 4. The CDR3: CASSLTSGGAFEQFF. In nucleotides, the CDR3 is TGCGCCAGCAGCTTGACTAGCGGGGGGGCTTTTGAGCAGTTCTTC.

The chain employs TRBV6-1 and TRBJ1-1, with D possibly TRBD1 on 6 matching bases. Germline V gives CDR1 MNHNS, CDR2 SASEGT. The V and J ends lost 6 bases and 1 base respectively, with 12 bases between them. CDR3 length: 14 residues. The CDR3 here is CASSLDRQNTEAFF. The CDR3 bases are TGTGCCAGCAGCCTTGACAGGCAGAACACTGAAGCTTTCTTT.

The rearrangement links TRBV9 to TRBJ2-3, with TRBD2 matching 7 bases. Germline lookup yields CDR1 SGDLS and CDR2 YYNGEE. This CDR3 comprises 15 residues. V was pared by 4 bases and J by 2 bases, with 7 bases of the junction left unmatched. The CDR3, as DNA: TGTGCCAGCAGCCCCTTTGGGGGGGACACAGATACGCAGTATTTT. Translated: CASSPFGGDTDTQYF.

V and J are TRBV19 and TRBJ2-2, with D perhaps TRBD1 (6 bases). Trimming pared 6 bases from V and 3 bases from J, leaving 11 bases between. Germline loops: CDR1 LNHDA, CDR2 SQIVND (reference sequence). This CDR3 is built from 14 residues. The CDR3 loop is CASRISGDTGELFF. The CDR3 DNA reads as TGTGCCAGTAGGATCTCAGGGGACACCGGGGAGCTGTTTTTT. Full variable domain (rest looked up from reference TRBV19 and TRBJ2-2): DGGITQSPKYLFRKEGQNVTLSCEQNLNHDAMYWYRQDPGQGLRLIYYSQIVNDFQKGDIAEGYSVSREKKESFPLTVTSAQKNPTAFYLCASRISGDTGELFFGEGSRLTVL.

The rearrangement joins TRBV7-2 to TRBJ1-2, with a tentative D call TRBD1 (6 bases). The germline gives CDR1 SGHTA, CDR2 FQGNSA. This CDR3 is built from 13 residues. V dropped 0 bases and J dropped 4 bases, with 6 bases sitting between them. CDR3 nucleotide sequence: TGTGCCAGCAGCTTAGCAGGGGGCTATGGCTACACCTTC. Translating gives CASSLAGGYGYTF.